These 13 T cell receptor beta chains came from one sample sequenced in a study of T-cell memory formation after mild COVID-19. A single record per CDR3 protein comes from TCRdb applying MiXCR to the 5' RACE reads. The table records 300,000 to 400,000 distinct CDR3 sequences, roughly an eighth of them present only once. Sequencing input: PBMCs or a T cell subset sorted from them (not recorded which). The receptor set was obtained from a man in his late teens or twenties who had mild COVID-19 (a few samples of this study predate the infection). Cell type and time point are not known.

The CDR3 DNA reads as TGTGCCAGCAGCAAGGGAGTTACTAATGAAAAACTGTTTTTT. Its translation is CASSKGVTNEKLFF. The rearrangement links TRBV11-2 to TRBJ1-4; D is unresolved. The CDR3 is 14 amino acids. V lost 5 bases and J 2 bases, leaving 9 bases between the germline ends. CDR1 is SGHAT, CDR2 FQNNGV, per germline.

V usage is TRBV2 and J usage is TRBJ2-1; unclear D gene. Trimming took 10 bases from V and 6 from J, leaving 13 bases between them. The CDR3 has 12 amino acids. CDR1 and CDR2 from the germline V gene are SNHLY and FYNNEI. As DNA, the CDR3 is TGTGCCACTAAGGGAAGCTTCAATGAGCAGTTCTTC. Translated: CATKGSFNEQFF.

The J gene is TRBJ2-7, the V gene TRBV6-2 or TRBV6-3; possibly TRBD1 for D (5 bases). This CDR3 is 17 amino acids long. The ends were cut back, 4 bases at V and 2 bases at J, with 21 bases in the middle. Germline-derived CDR1 and CDR2 are MNHEY and SVGEGT. CDR3 in DNA: TGTGCCAGCAGTTTCGTCCCGACAGCAAGTTACCCCTACGAGCAGTACTTC. Translated: CASSFVPTASYPYEQYF.

This clonotype showed up many times. The chain links TRBV20-1 to TRBJ1-4; 9 bases are shared with TRBD1. Germline CDR1 reads DFQATT; CDR2 reads SNEGSKA (reference sequence). V shed 6 bases and J 11 bases; nucleotides not matched to a gene: 13. CDR3 length: 14 residues. The CDR3 loop reads CSARPRDREWKLFF. CDR3 bases: TGCAGTGCAAGACCCCGGGACAGGGAGTGGAAACTGTTTTTT.

This sequence joins TRBV6-5 and TRBJ1-2; 7 positions agree with TRBD1. This CDR3 has 14 residues. CDR1 and CDR2 from the germline V gene are MNHEY and SVGAGI. J was trimmed by 8 bases and V by 5 bases; bases with no gene match: 11. As DNA, the CDR3 is TGTGCCAGCAGTGGAAACAGGGGCGCGAGGGGCTACACCTTC. Amino acid sequence: CASSGNRGARGYTF.

Many counts were recorded for this clonotype. The rearrangement uses TRBV2 and TRBJ1-6; no clear D. The CDR3 is 11 amino acids. Germline V CDR1 and CDR2: SNHLY, FYNNEI. The V end was cut by 5 bases, the J end by 7 bases, with 3 bases between. CDR3 region: CASSSNSPLHF. CDR3 bases: TGTGCCAGCAGTTCCAATTCACCCCTCCACTTT.

This clonotype was found many times. The chain is built from TRBV7-6 and TRBJ2-1; perhaps TRBD1 as D (5 bases). CDR3 length equals 14 residues. CDR1 and CDR2 from the germline V gene are SGHVS and FNYEAQ. V dropped 5 bases and J dropped 6 bases, with 14 bases sitting between them. The CDR3 sequence is CASSPPQGFNEQFF. CDR3 coding DNA: TGTGCCAGCAGCCCGCCCCAGGGATTCAATGAGCAGTTCTTC.

This clonotype was seen a few times. The chain uses TRBV6-5 and TRBJ1-5; D perhaps matches TRBD1 (5 bases). The ends were cut back, 2 bases at V and 3 bases at J, with 14 bases in the middle. This CDR3 is 16 amino acids long. Germline CDR1 and CDR2: MNHEY and SVGAGI. The CDR3 region is CASSYGGLRDNQPQHF. As DNA, the CDR3 is TGTGCCAGCAGTTACGGCGGGCTCAGGGACAATCAGCCCCAGCATTTT.

The chain is built from TRBV21-1 and TRBJ2-7; the table's D call of TRBD1 was not tested on the DNA. TRBV21-1 is a pseudogene segment. This CDR3 has 15 amino acids. Here the CDR3 DNA reads TGTGCCAGCAGCAAAGTAAGGGGCTCCTCCTACGAGCAGTACTTC. This encodes CASSKVRGSSYEQYF.

This chain links TRBV5-4 with TRBJ1-5; D is undetermined. This CDR3 comprises 14 residues. The germline CDR1 and CDR2 sequences are SGHNT and YYREEE (reference sequence). V was pared by 3 bases and J by 0 bases, with 7 bases between. This CDR3 reads CASSSMDSNQPQHF. CDR3 nucleotides: TGTGCCAGCAGCTCAATGGATAGCAATCAGCCCCAGCATTTT.

J is TRBJ1-5 and V is TRBV5-1, with 9 bases identical to TRBD1. The germline V gene encodes CDR1 SGHRS and CDR2 YFSETQ. V gave up 2 bases and J gave up 6 bases; unmatched junction bases: 6. The CDR3 spans 15 residues. The CDR3 region has the DNA TGCGCCAGCAGCTTCACAGGGGGCGCGAGTCAGCCCCAGCATTTT. Protein sequence: CASSFTGGASQPQHF. The full variable domain, with the rest looked up from reference TRBV5-1 and TRBJ1-5, is KAGVTQTPRYLIKTRGQQVTLSCSPISGHRSVSWYQQTPGQGLQFLFEYFSETQRNKGNFPGRFSGRQFSNSRSEMNVSTLELGDSALYLCASSFTGGASQPQHFGDGTRLSIL.

This chain uses TRBV27 with TRBJ2-1; D uncertain. V gave up 5 bases and J gave up 10 bases, with 12 bases separating them. CDR1 is MNHEY and CDR2 is SMNVEV in the germline V gene (reference sequence). The CDR3 totals 12 residues. This CDR3 is CASSGRVQEQFF. The CDR3 DNA reads TGTGCCAGCAGTGGTCGGGTCCAGGAGCAGTTCTTC.

This clonotype showed up just a few times. The chain employs TRBV4-1 and TRBJ2-7; a weak D match, TRBD2 (6 bases). The CDR3 contains 15 residues. The germline V gene encodes CDR1 MGHRA and CDR2 YSYEKL. The V end was cut by 4 bases, the J end by 1 base, with 14 bases between. CDR3 DNA: TGCGCCAGCAGCCCTCTTTGGCGGGGATCCTACGAGCAGTACTTC. Translated, it gives CASSPLWRGSYEQYF.